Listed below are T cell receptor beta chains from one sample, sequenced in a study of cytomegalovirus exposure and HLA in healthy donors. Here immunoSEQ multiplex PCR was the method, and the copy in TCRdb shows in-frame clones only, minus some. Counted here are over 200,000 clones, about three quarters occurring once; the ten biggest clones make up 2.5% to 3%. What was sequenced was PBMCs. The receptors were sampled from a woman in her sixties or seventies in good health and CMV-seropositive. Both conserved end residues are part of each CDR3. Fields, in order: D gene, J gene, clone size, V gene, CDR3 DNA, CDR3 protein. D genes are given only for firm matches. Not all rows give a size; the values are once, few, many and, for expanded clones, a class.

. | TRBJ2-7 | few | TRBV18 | TGTGCCAGCTCACCCCGACTAGACGGCTCCTACGAGCAGTACTTC | CASSPRLDGSYEQYF
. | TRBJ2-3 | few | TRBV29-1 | TGCAGCGTACAGGGATCTAGCACAGATACGCAGTATTTT | CSVQGSSTDTQYF
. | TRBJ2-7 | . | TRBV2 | TGTGCCAGCAGTGGACAGAGCTCCTACGAGCAGTACTTC | CASSGQSSYEQYF
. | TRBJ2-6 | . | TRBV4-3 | TGCGCCAGCAGCCCTACTAATACGAACTCTGGGGCCAACGTCCTGACTTTC | CASSPTNTNSGANVLTF
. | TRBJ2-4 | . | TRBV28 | TGTGCCAGCGGAGGGGAAGGGAACAAAAACATTCAGTACTTC | CASGGEGNKNIQYF
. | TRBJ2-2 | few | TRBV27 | TGTGCCAGCAGTTTATACAGGGACACCGGGGAGCTGTTTTTT | CASSLYRDTGELFF
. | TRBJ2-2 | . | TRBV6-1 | TGTGCCAGCATAACACACGCGAACACCGGGGAGCTGTTTTTT | CASITHANTGELFF
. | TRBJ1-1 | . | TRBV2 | TGTGCCAGCAGTGAACTCGGGATGAACACTGAAGCTTTCTTT | CASSELGMNTEAFF
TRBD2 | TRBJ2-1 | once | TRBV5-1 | TGCGCCAGCAGCTTTGGCGGGGGCTCCTACAATGAGCAGTTCTTC | CASSFGGGSYNEQFF
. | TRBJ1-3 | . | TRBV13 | TGTGCCAGCAGCTTAGTTCGGAGCTCTGGAAACACCATATATTTT | CASSLVRSSGNTIYF
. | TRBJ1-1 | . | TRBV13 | TGTGCCAGCAGCCCCCGAGGCCGCGGGAGCACTGAAGCTTTCTTT | CASSPRGRGSTEAFF
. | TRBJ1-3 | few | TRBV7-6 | TGTGCCAGCAGCTTAGAGGCAGGGGAAATCGGAAACACCATATATTTT | CASSLEAGEIGNTIYF
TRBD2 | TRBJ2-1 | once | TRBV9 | TGTGCCAGCAGCGTAGGCCCTAGCGGGGGAGCCTCGTACAATGAGCAGTTCTTC | CASSVGPSGGASYNEQFF
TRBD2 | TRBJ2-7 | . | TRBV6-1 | TGTGCCAGCAGCAGGACTAGCGGGAGCTCCTACGAGCAGTACTTC | CASSRTSGSSYEQYF
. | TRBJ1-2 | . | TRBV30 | TGTGCCCAAGGGGTTAGGTACTATGGCTACACCTTC | CAQGVRYYGYTF
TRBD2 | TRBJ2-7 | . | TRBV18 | TGTGCCAGCTCACCCACGGGACTAGCGGGAGGCGAGCAGTACTTC | CASSPTGLAGGEQYF
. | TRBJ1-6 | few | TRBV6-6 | TGTGCCAGCAGTTACTCGAGGGGGAATTCACCCCTCCACTTT | CASSYSRGNSPLHF
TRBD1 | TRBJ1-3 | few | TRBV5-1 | TGCGCCAGCAGCGCCGGGACAGGCTTCTCTGGAAACACCATATATTTT | CASSAGTGFSGNTIYF
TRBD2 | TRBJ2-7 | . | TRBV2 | TGTGCCAGCAGTGGGAGGACTAGCGGCCTCGAGCAGTACTTC | CASSGRTSGLEQYF
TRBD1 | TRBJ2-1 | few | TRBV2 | TGTGCCAGCGCCCGGGACAGGGGCGATGAGCAGTTCTTC | CASARDRGDEQFF
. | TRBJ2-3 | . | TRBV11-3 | TGTGCCAGCAGCTCTGACAGGTTCACAGATACGCAGTATTTT | CASSSDRFTDTQYF
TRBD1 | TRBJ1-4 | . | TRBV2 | TGTGCCAGTCAGACAGGGGGGAGGGAAAAACTGTTTTTT | CASQTGGREKLFF
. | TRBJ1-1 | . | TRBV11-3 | TGTGCCAGCAGCTTCCAGGGGTTGAACACTGAAGCTTTCTTT | CASSFQGLNTEAFF
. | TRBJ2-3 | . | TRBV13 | TGTGCCAGCAGCACTCCGGGAGATACGCAGTATTTT | CASSTPGDTQYF
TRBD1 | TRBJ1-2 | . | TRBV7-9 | TGTGCCAGCAGCTGGGGAACCGGGACAGGGTCGGGTTATGGCTACACCTTC | CASSWGTGTGSGYGYTF